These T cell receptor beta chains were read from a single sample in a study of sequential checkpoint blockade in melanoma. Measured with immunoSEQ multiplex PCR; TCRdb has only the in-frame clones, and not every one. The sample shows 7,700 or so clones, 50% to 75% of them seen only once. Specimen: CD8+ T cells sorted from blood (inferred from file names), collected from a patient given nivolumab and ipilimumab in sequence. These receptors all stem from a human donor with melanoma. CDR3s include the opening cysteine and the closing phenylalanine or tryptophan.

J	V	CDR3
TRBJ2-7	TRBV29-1	CSVEAGSYEQYF
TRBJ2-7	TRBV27	CASSLRDRRLYF
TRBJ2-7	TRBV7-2	CASSLRTRGGYEQYF
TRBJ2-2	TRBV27	CASSLHRTGELFF
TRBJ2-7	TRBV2	CASSVARSLDYEQYF
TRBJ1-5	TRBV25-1	CASSGTGSNQPQHF
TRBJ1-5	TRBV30	CAWSEGGGQPQHF
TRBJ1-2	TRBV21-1	CASSWRDRAPNYGYTF
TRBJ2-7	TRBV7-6	CASSLGPLQDYEQYF
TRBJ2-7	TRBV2	CASAEGPYEQYF
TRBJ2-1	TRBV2	CASKAGGSSYNEQFF
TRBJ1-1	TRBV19	CASSIRANEAFF
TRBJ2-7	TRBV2	CAVTGRDSYEQYF
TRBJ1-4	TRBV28	CASSLWSGAANEKLFF
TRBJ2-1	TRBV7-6	CASSLADRGSEGAQFF
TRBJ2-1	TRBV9	CASSASASYNEQFF
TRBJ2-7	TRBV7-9	CASSMGGGGDEQYF
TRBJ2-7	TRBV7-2	CASSPSLEQYF
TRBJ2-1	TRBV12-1	CASRASGFYNEQFF
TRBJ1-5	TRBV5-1	CASSLGQGDQPQHF
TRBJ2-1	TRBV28	CASSLSGTSGANEQFF
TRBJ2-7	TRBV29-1	CSVRFLDRTYEQYF
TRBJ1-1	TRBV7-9	CASSLGGLKTEAFF
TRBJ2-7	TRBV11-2	CASSLVDRRTYEQYF
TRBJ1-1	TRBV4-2	CASSFGQEAFF
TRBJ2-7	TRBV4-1	CASSQTRNDPPTEQYF
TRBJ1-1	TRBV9	CASSAGNEAFF
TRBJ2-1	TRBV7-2	CASSFGRAEQFF
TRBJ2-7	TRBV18	CASSPTGSYHYEQYF
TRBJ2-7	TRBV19	CASSIGRGPYEQYF
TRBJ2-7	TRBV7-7	CASSLANGAEQYF
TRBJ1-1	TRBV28	CASSLTVGNTEAFF
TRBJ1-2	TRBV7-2	CASSLGQGLGRYGYTF
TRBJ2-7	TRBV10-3	CAISGTRDTAYEQYF
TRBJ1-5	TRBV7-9	CASSLGQGGYQPQHF
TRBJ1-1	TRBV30	CAWNSQNTEAFF
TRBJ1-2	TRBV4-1	CASSQGTAYGYTF
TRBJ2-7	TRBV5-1	CASSLKRMTYEQYF
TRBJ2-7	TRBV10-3	CASRLAGGRVEQYF
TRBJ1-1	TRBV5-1	CASSTWTGGNTEAFF
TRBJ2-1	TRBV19	CASRNLAYNEQFF
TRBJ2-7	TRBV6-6	CASSYSGTGGYEQYF
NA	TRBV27	CASSSSLAESYEQYF
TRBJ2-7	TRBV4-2	CASSNPGQGAYEQYF
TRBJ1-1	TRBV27	CASSSGTDFRWNTEAFF
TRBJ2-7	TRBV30	CASSRTSGSLDEQYF
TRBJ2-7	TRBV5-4	CASSGGASSGYEQYF
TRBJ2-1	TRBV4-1	CASSHSPASGDYNEQFF
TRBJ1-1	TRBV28	CASSFDQRQGARAFF
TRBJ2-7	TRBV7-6	CASSLMGGGLAEQYF
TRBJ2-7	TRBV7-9	CASSHGGDYEQYF
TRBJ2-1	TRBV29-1	CSVEGTEVGNEQFF
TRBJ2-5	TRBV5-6	CASSKLYEIEQYF
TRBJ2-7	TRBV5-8	CASSSRTSGFYEQYF
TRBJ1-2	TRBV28	CASSQSGTAYGYTF